The 24 T cell receptor beta chains below were found in one sample sequenced in a study of CD8 T cells in Susac syndrome. Random hexamers were used to reverse transcribe the RNA input (about 0.45 to 1 ug). In TCRdb, the immunoSEQ multiplex PCR reads were re-called with MiXCR into one record per CDR3 protein. The sample lists roughly 250,000 distinct CDR3 sequences, 90% to 97% occurring once. Sequenced input: CD4+ T cells from PBMCs. These receptors came from a human donor with Susac syndrome.

This chain links TRBV20-1 with TRBJ2-5, with D tentatively TRBD1 (5 bases). CDR1 is DFQATT and CDR2 is SNEGSKA in the germline V gene (reference sequence). Trimming pared 1 base from V and 1 base from J, leaving 13 bases between. The length of the CDR3 is 15 residues. The CDR3 is CSARAPRQGQETQYF. The CDR3 DNA is TGCAGTGCTAGAGCCCCCAGGCAGGGCCAAGAGACCCAGTACTTC.

This clonotype was counted a single time. The chain has TRBV20-1 and TRBJ2-5, with a possible D match to TRBD1 (5 bases). Germline CDR1 is DFQATT and CDR2 is SNEGSKA (reference sequence). Trimming left V 0 bases short and J 2 bases short, with 10 bases between. This CDR3 has 14 amino acids. The CDR3: CSARDQGTQETQYF. The CDR3 region has the DNA TGCAGTGCTAGAGATCAGGGTACGCAAGAGACCCAGTACTTC.

In this sample, this clonotype turned up once. The chain employs TRBV20-1 and TRBJ2-1; the match to TRBD2 covers 14 bases. V lost 6 bases and J lost 0; bases outside the gene matches: 7. This CDR3 has 17 amino acids. Germline CDR1 and CDR2: DFQATT and SNEGSKA (reference sequence). The CDR3: CSARLAGGRGSYNEQFF. CDR3 DNA: TGCAGTGCACGACTAGCGGGAGGGCGGGGCTCCTACAATGAGCAGTTCTTC.

V is TRBV19 and J is TRBJ2-6, with TRBD1 matching 8 bases. The CDR3 has 16 amino acids. V gave up 11 bases and J gave up 1 base; unmatched junction bases: 10. The germline V gene has CDR1 LNHDA and CDR2 SQIVND (reference sequence). The CDR3 nucleotides read TGTGCCGTCTGGGGACAGGCAAGGTCTGGGGCCAACGTCCTGACTTTC. Translated, it gives CAVWGQARSGANVLTF. Based on the CDR3 plus reference TRBV19 and TRBJ2-6, the full variable domain is DGGITQSPKYLFRKEGQNVTLSCEQNLNHDAMYWYRQDPGQGLRLIYYSQIVNDFQKGDIAEGYSVSREKKESFPLTVTSAQKNPTAFYLCAVWGQARSGANVLTFGAGSRLTVL.

The chain joins TRBV9 to TRBJ2-7, with TRBD2 matching over 13 bases. V shed 4 bases and J 6 bases; nucleotides not matched to a gene: 10. CDR1 and CDR2 (germline): SGDLS, YYNGEE. The CDR3 contains 16 residues. The CDR3 DNA is TGTGCCAGCAGCCAACGGACTAGCGGGAGCCGCGGCGAGCAGTACTTC. Residues: CASSQRTSGSRGEQYF.

The rearrangement joins TRBV29-1 to TRBJ2-1, with 7 bases aligning to TRBD1. Germline V lookup: CDR1 SQVTM, CDR2 ANQGSEA. There are 14 residues in the CDR3. V was clipped by 7 bases and J by 2 bases; unmatched bases: 8. The CDR3 reads CSAHTGAPYNEQFF. CDR3 sequence (DNA): TGCAGCGCCCATACAGGGGCTCCCTACAATGAGCAGTTCTTC.

This chain's CDR3 is CASSSRVVYNEQFF. Here the CDR3 DNA reads TGTGCCAGCAGCTCCAGGGTAGTCTACAATGAGCAGTTCTTC. This chain joins TRBV11-2 and TRBJ2-1, with D perhaps matching TRBD1 (5 bases). Germline CDR1 reads SGHAT; CDR2 reads FQNNGV. V was shortened by 4 bases and J by 3 bases, with 10 bases between the two germline ends. The CDR3 runs to 14 residues.

The chain uses TRBV3-1 and TRBJ2-1; possibly TRBD2 for D (6 bases). This CDR3 contains 15 residues. Germline V gene lookup returns CDR1 LGHDT and CDR2 YNNKEL (reference sequence). Trimming took off 1 base at V and 6 bases at J, with 13 bases between the two ends. The CDR3 DNA reads as TGTGCCAGCAGCCAAGTAAGCGGGTACGGCAATGAGCAGTTCTTC. This encodes CASSQVSGYGNEQFF.

This sequence joins TRBV28 and TRBJ1-2; D is perhaps TRBD1 (5 bases). Germline V gene sequence: CDR1 MDHEN, CDR2 SYDVKM. This CDR3 region has 13 residues. V shed 4 bases and J shed 6 bases, with 12 bases lying between them. The CDR3 bases are TGTGCCAGCAGTTCCACGGGGGTTGATGGCTACACCTTC. Translation gives CASSSTGVDGYTF.

J is TRBJ1-4 and V is TRBV29-1; D gene uncertain. CDR1 SQVTM and CDR2 ANQGSEA come from the germline V gene. The germline V and J ends were trimmed by 3 bases and 7 bases, with 9 bases remaining between them. CDR3 size: 12 residues. Here the CDR3 reads CSVEGWGEKLFF. CDR3 DNA: TGCAGCGTTGAGGGTTGGGGTGAAAAACTGTTTTTT.

This chain joins TRBV7-8 and TRBJ2-1, with 12 nucleotides matching TRBD2. CDR3 size: 15 residues. The V and J ends lost 4 bases and 5 bases, in that order; junction bases with no gene match: 3. From germline, CDR1 is SGHVS and CDR2 FQNEAQ. The CDR3 sequence is CASSSRTSGNNEQFF. CDR3 nucleotide sequence: TGTGCCAGCAGCTCTCGGACTAGCGGGAACAATGAGCAGTTCTTC.

The V and J genes are TRBV7-9 and TRBJ1-1, with D possibly matching TRBD1 (5 bases). Germline CDR1 SEHNR, CDR2 FQNEAQ (reference sequence). The V and J ends lost 1 base and 11 bases respectively, with 14 bases between them. The CDR3 spans 13 residues. This CDR3 is CASSLEPQGLAFF. In DNA form, the CDR3 reads TGTGCCAGCAGCTTAGAGCCGCAGGGTTTGGCTTTCTTT.

The J gene is TRBJ2-7, the V gene TRBV4-1, with 9 positions matching TRBD1. The V and J ends lost 0 bases and 2 bases, in that order; junction bases with no gene match: 5. The CDR3 has 16 amino acids. The germline CDR1 and CDR2 sequences are MGHRA and YSYEKL. The CDR3 reads CASSQDWDRVPYEQYF. The CDR3 region has the DNA TGCGCCAGCAGCCAAGATTGGGACAGGGTCCCCTACGAGCAGTACTTC.

The V call is TRBV7-3, the J call TRBJ1-2, with TRBD1 identical over 8 bases. Germline V gene lookup returns CDR1 SGHTA and CDR2 FQGTGA. V lost 5 bases to trimming and J lost 4 bases; unmatched junction nucleotides: 6. The length of the CDR3 is 14 residues. The CDR3 region is CASSPTGDSYGYTF. The DNA of the CDR3 is TGTGCCAGCAGCCCGACAGGGGATTCCTATGGCTACACCTTC.

This chain links TRBV30 with TRBJ2-5; D uncertain. The length of the CDR3 is 11 residues. Deletions cut 4 bases from V and 5 bases from J, with 8 bases between. The V gene's germline CDR1 is GTSNPN and CDR2 SVGIG (reference sequence). The CDR3 is CAWTNPETQYF. The CDR3 DNA follows: TGTGCCTGGACTAACCCGGAGACCCAGTACTTC. Variable domain in full (rest from reference TRBV30 and TRBJ2-5): SQTIHQWPATLVQPVGSPLSLECTVEGTSNPNLYWYRQAAGRGLQLLFYSVGIGQISSEVPQNLSASRPQDRQFILSSKKLLLSDSGFYLCAWTNPETQYFGPGTRLLVL.

The chain has TRBV5-6 and TRBJ1-3; D remains unclear. This CDR3 has 15 residues. Germline V CDR1 and CDR2: SGHDT, YYEEEE. V dropped 4 bases and J dropped 2 bases, with 13 bases sitting between them. The CDR3, as DNA: TGTGCCAGCAGCCCGTTGGATAAAGCTGGAAACACCATATATTTT. This codes for CASSPLDKAGNTIYF. The entire variable domain, with the rest obtained from reference TRBV5-6 and TRBJ1-3, is as follows: DAGVTQSPTHLIKTRGQQVTLRCSPKSGHDTVSWYQQALGQGPQFIFQYYEEEERQRGNFPDRFSGHQFPNYSSELNVNALLLGDSALYLCASSPLDKAGNTIYFGEGSWLTVV.

The chain has TRBV20-1 and TRBJ2-3; TRBD2 matches at 9 bases. Looked up from germline, CDR1 is DFQATT and CDR2 is SNEGSKA (reference sequence). The CDR3 consists of 15 residues. The CDR3 loop reads CSGNGLAGITDTQYF. The CDR3 DNA reads as TGCAGCGGGAATGGGCTAGCGGGAATCACAGATACGCAGTATTTT.

J is TRBJ2-7 and V is TRBV25-1; 11 bases are a match to TRBD2. There are 15 residues in the CDR3. The V segment lost 4 bases and the J segment 1 base; nucleotides outside the gene matches: 3. The germline gives CDR1 MGHDK, CDR2 SYGVNS. CDR3 coding DNA: TGTGCCAGCAGTGTACTAGCGGGAGTATCCTACGAGCAGTACTTC. Translated, it gives CASSVLAGVSYEQYF.

This sequence joins TRBV2 and TRBJ1-2, with 7 bases fitting TRBD1. The germline V gene encodes CDR1 SNHLY and CDR2 FYNNEI. This CDR3 has 14 residues. The J segment lost 6 bases and the V segment lost 2 bases, leaving 6 bases of the junction unmatched. The CDR3 DNA reads as TGTGCCAGCAGTGAAAACAGGGGAAGCCATGGCTACACCTTC. Translated: CASSENRGSHGYTF.

The V call is TRBV5-6, the J call TRBJ1-2; TRBD1 is a possible D gene (6 bases). The CDR3 consists of 13 residues. The germline V and J ends were trimmed by 2 bases and 8 bases, with 13 bases remaining between them. Looked up from germline, CDR1 is SGHDT and CDR2 is YYEEEE. The DNA for the CDR3 is TGTGCCAGCAGCTTTCGAACAGGGATAGGCTACACCTTC. Protein product: CASSFRTGIGYTF. The full variable domain, completed using reference TRBV5-6 and TRBJ1-2, is DAGVTQSPTHLIKTRGQQVTLRCSPKSGHDTVSWYQQALGQGPQFIFQYYEEEERQRGNFPDRFSGHQFPNYSSELNVNALLLGDSALYLCASSFRTGIGYTFGSGTRLTVV.

The V call is TRBV20-1, the J call TRBJ1-2; D gene unclear. The V end lost 4 bases, the J end lost 6 bases, and 9 bases lay between the germline ends. Germline V gives CDR1 DFQATT, CDR2 SNEGSKA (reference sequence). The CDR3 is 11 amino acids. CDR3 sequence: CSAKWGNGYTF. In DNA form, the CDR3 reads TGCAGTGCTAAGTGGGGAAATGGCTACACCTTC.

This clonotype came up a few times. A read error may account for a junction end that differs from germline. The chain combines TRBV7-8 with TRBJ2-5, with D perhaps matching TRBD1 or TRBD2 (5 bases each). This CDR3 spans 14 amino acids. CDR1 is SGHVS, CDR2 FQNEAQ, per germline. The CDR3 is CASRRVGAQETQYF. CDR3 nucleotides: TGTGCCAGCAGGCGGGTTGGGGCCCAAGAGACACAGTACTTC.

This chain uses TRBV14 with TRBJ2-1; D is possibly TRBD1 (5 bases). Germline-derived CDR1 and CDR2 are SGHDN and FVKESK. Trimming stripped 2 bases from V and 2 bases from J, with 10 bases between. The CDR3 totals 15 residues. The CDR3 coding sequence is TGTGCCAGCAGCCAAACCCAGGGCCCCTACAATGAGCAGTTCTTC. This encodes CASSQTQGPYNEQFF.

This chain joins TRBV20-1 and TRBJ1-2; 10 nucleotides line up with TRBD1. Germline-derived CDR1 and CDR2 are DFQATT and SNEGSKA (reference sequence). This CDR3 spans 14 amino acids. With 1 base clipped from V and 5 bases from J, the junction kept 4 bases outside the gene matches. CDR3 sequence reads: CSARADRGQYGYTF. As DNA, the CDR3 is TGCAGTGCTAGAGCTGACAGGGGGCAGTATGGCTACACCTTC.